This TCR beta chain was captured by sequencing in a study of Ad26.COV2.S vaccination and SARS-CoV-2 variants. General study results and limits: A substantial breadth of spike-specific CD8+ and CD4+ T cell responses after vaccination has been reported. Comparable non-spike TCR breadth was observed in vaccine and placebo recipients. TCR breadth and depth estimates may have understated total T cell responses.

Looked up from germline, CDR1 is LGHDT and CDR2 is YNNKEL (reference sequence). This CDR3 has 12 amino acids. Losses at the gene ends were 10 bases for V and 5 bases for J; bases not matched to a gene: 8. On this clone itself: Antigen: not known.

Some clones are missing from TCRdb's copy, which holds only in-frame ones; the method was immunoSEQ multiplex PCR. The sample shows 350,000 to 450,000 clones, just over 90% of them seen only once. Specimen: peripheral blood, collected after recovery from COVID-19. The sequence came from a human donor who had recovered from COVID-19. J is TRBJ2-7 and V is TRBV3-1 (or the pseudogene TRBV3-2); TRBD1 matches 7 bases. CDR3 nucleotide sequence: TGTGCCACCGAGGACAGGATCCACGAGCAGTACTTC. Residues: CATEDRIHEQYF.